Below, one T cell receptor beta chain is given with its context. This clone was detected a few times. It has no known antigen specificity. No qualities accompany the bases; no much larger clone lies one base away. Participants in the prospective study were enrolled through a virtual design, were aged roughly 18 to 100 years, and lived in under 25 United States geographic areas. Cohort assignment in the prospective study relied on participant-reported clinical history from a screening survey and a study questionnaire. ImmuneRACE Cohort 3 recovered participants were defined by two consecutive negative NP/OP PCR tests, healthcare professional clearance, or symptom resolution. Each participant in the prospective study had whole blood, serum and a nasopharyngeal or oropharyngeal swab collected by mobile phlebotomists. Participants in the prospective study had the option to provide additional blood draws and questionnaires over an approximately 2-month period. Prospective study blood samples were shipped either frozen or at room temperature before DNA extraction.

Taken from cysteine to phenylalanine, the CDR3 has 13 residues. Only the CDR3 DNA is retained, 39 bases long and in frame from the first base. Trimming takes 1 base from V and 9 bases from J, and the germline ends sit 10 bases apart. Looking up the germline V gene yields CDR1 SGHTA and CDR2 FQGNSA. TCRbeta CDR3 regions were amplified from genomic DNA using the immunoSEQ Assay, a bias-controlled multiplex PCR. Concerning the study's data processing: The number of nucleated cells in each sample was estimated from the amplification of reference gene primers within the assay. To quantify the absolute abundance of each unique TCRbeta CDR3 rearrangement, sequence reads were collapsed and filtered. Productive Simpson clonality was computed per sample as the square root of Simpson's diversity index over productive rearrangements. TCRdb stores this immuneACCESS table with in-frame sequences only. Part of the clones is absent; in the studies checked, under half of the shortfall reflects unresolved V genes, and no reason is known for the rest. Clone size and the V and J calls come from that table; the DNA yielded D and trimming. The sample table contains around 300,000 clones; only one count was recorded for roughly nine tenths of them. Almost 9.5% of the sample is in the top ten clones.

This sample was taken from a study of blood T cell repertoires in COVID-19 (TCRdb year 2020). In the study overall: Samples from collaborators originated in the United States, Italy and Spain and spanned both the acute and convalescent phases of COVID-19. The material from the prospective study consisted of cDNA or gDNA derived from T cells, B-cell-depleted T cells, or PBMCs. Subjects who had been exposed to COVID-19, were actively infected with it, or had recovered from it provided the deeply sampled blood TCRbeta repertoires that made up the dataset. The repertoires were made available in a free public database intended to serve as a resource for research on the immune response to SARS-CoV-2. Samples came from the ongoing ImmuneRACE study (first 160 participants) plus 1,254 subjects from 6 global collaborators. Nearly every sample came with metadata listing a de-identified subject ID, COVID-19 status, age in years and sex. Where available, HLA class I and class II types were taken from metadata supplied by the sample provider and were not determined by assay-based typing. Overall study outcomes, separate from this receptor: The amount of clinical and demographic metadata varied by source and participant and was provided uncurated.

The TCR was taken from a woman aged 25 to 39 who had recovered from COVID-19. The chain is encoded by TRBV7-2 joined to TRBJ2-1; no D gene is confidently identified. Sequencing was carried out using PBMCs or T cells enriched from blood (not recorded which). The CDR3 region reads CASSLEMGFEQFF. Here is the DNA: TGTGCCAGCAGCTTAGAGATGGGCTTTGAGCAGTTCTTC.